This TCR beta chain derives from a study of T cells after yellow fever vaccination. Background on the study: The authors prepared low-cell-number fractions using SMART-Seq v4 Ultra Low Input.

The ends lost 0 bases at V and 2 bases at J; junction bases unmatched: 6. The CDR3 loop spans 16 amino acids. CDR1 SGHRS and CDR2 YFSETQ come from the germline V gene. From the 5' RACE reads, TCRdb called clonotypes with MiXCR, one entry per CDR3 protein. The sample shows some 420,000 distinct CDR3 sequences, roughly 20% of them seen only once. This receptor was identified in a man aged 18 to 30 who received the YFV17D yellow fever vaccine. V is TRBV5-1 and J is TRBJ2-7; TRBD2 aligns across 9 bases. Sequencing was performed on PBMCs, taken before the yellow fever booster vaccination. The CDR3 reads CASSLGLAETAYEQYV. As DNA, the CDR3 is TGCGCCAGCAGCTTGGGACTAGCGGAAACAGCCTACGAGCAGTACGTC.